Given below is one T cell receptor (beta chain) in context. The entry originates in a study of OX40 agonist ivuxolimab in advanced cancers. Study in general: At approximately 83% male, the cohort had a mean age of roughly 60 years, ranging from about 20 to 80.

Trimming cost V 4 bases and J 7 bases, with 12 bases left between them. Germline V lookup: CDR1 SGHDT, CDR2 YYEEEE. This CDR3 comprises 14 residues. TCRdb's copy holds only in-frame clones and misses some; the assay was immunoSEQ multiplex PCR. The repertoire holds around 62,000 clones, 80% to 90% seen once, with 2% to 3% in the top ten. The rearrangement links TRBV5-6 to TRBJ1-6, with D possibly being TRBD1 (5 bases). This specimen was CD4+ or CD8+ T cells sorted from blood, taken in a trial of the OX40 agonist ivuxolimab. The source is an adult with an advanced solid tumor such as melanoma, head and neck, liver or kidney cancer. Here the CDR3 reads CASSQGRGNSPLHF. Written as DNA, the CDR3 is TGTGCCAGCAGCCAGGGACGGGGGAATTCACCCCTCCACTTT.